This paragraph reports one T cell receptor beta chain. Authors' data handling: Quantification of nucleated cells was approximated via reference gene primer amplification. Profiling relied on immunoSEQ multiplex PCR, and the TCRdb table lists in-frame clones only, not all of them. For V, J and clone size, that table is used; D and trimming come from the DNA. The table shows about 250,000 clones, with approximately 88% occurring only once. The data stem from a study of blood T cell repertoires in COVID-19. The wider study: COVID-19 samples collected from the United States, Italy and Spain covered acute and convalescent phases. T cells, B-cell-depleted T cells, or PBMCs supplied cDNA or gDNA.

V shed 3 bases and J 6 bases; nucleotides not matched to a gene: 7. This CDR3 comprises 13 residues. From germline, CDR1 is GTSNPN and CDR2 SVGIG (reference sequence). This sequence joins TRBV30 and TRBJ2-7, with 8 positions matching TRBD2. This TCR came from a woman aged 25 to 39 with acute or convalescent COVID-19. The sequencing input was peripheral blood. The CDR3 here is CAWSQRGSGEQYF. The CDR3 DNA reads as TGTGCCTGGAGCCAGCGGGGGAGTGGCGAGCAGTACTTC.